This passage covers 13 T cell receptor beta chains from one sample sequenced in a study of T cells after yellow fever vaccination. MiXCR, run by TCRdb on the 5' RACE reads, gives a single entry per CDR3 protein. The sample has around 590,000 distinct CDR3 sequences, approximately 13% seen once. The sequenced sample was PBMCs, obtained on the day of the yellow fever booster vaccination. The receptors derive from a man aged 25-45 years who received the YFV17D yellow fever vaccine.

This chain uses TRBV18 with TRBJ1-2, with 9 bases lining up with TRBD1. The CDR3 length is 14 residues. V gave up 6 bases and J gave up 6 bases; unmatched junction bases: 8. CDR1 is KGHSH, CDR2 LQKENI, per germline. In nucleotides, the CDR3 is TGTGCCAGCTCCCCGGAAACAGGGGGCAATGGCTACACCTTC. It translates to CASSPETGGNGYTF.

This sequence joins TRBV20-1 and TRBJ2-2; either TRBD1 or TRBD2 may supply D (5 bases each). CDR3 length: 15 amino acids. V shed 6 bases and J shed 0 bases, with 14 bases lying between them. Per germline, CDR1 DFQATT and CDR2 SNEGSKA (reference sequence). CDR3 nucleotide sequence: TGCAGTGCCGGGGCTTCCCGCTCGAACACCGGGGAGCTGTTTTTT. It encodes CSAGASRSNTGELFF.

The rearrangement links TRBV21-1 to TRBJ1-3; TRBD1, the table's D call, lacks a check against the DNA. TRBV21-1 is described as a pseudogene. This CDR3 is 16 amino acids long. In nucleotides, the CDR3 is TGTGCCAGCAGCTCCCGGTGCCTGGGCTCTGGAAACACCATATATTTT. Its translation: CASSSRCLGSGNTIYF.

The rearrangement uses TRBV20-1 and TRBJ1-1; 9 nucleotides match TRBD1. Unmatched junction bases numbered 6, after V lost 5 bases and J lost 5 bases. The CDR3 sequence is 13 residues long. Germline V gene sequence: CDR1 DFQATT, CDR2 SNEGSKA (reference sequence). The CDR3 sequence: CSAGQGRWTEAFF. The DNA of the CDR3 is TGCAGTGCTGGACAGGGGCGTTGGACTGAAGCTTTCTTT.

The chain has TRBV6-1 and TRBJ1-6; 8 bases match TRBD1. CDR3 length: 15 amino acids. The V gene end was trimmed by 7 bases and the J gene end by 4 bases; junction bases not matched to a gene: 6. Germline CDR1 and CDR2: MNHNS and SASEGT. For the CDR3, the DNA is TGTGCCAGCATCGCTACAGGGGGATATAATTCACCCCTCCACTTT. Protein: CASIATGGYNSPLHF.

This clonotype was counted between two and nine times. This chain uses TRBV20-1 with TRBJ2-7; tentatively, D is TRBD1 (6 bases). Trimming left V 6 bases short and J 2 bases short, with 20 bases between. Germline CDR1 is DFQATT and CDR2 is SNEGSKA (reference sequence). The CDR3 runs to 15 residues. The CDR3 is CSAYELGGPTYEQYF. Written as DNA, the CDR3 is TGCAGTGCCTATGAACTTGGGGGCCCTACCTACGAGCAGTACTTC.

This clonotype appeared once. V is TRBV5-6 and J is TRBJ1-1, with D maybe TRBD1 (5 bases). Deletions cut 2 bases from V and 10 bases from J, with 15 bases between. Germline CDR1 is SGHDT and CDR2 is YYEEEE. The CDR3 runs to 13 residues. The CDR3 DNA follows: TGTGCCAGCAGCTTCGGAAGGGGAATGGCAGCTTTCTTT. It translates to CASSFGRGMAAFF.

The CDR3 DNA sequence: TGTGCCAGCAGCTTAATTCACAGCCACACCGGGGAGCTGTTTTTT. Translating it yields CASSLIHSHTGELFF. The chain employs TRBV7-3 and TRBJ2-2, with D unclear. CDR1 and CDR2 (germline): SGHTA, FQGTGA. Trimming took off 1 base at V and 3 bases at J, with 9 bases between the two ends. This CDR3 spans 15 amino acids.

This clonotype was picked up many times. V is TRBV6-1 and J is TRBJ2-5, with D tentatively TRBD1 (6 bases). CDR3 length: 14 residues. The V gene lost 6 bases and the J gene lost 5 bases, with 16 bases spanning the gap. Germline CDR1 and CDR2: MNHNS and SASEGT. The CDR3 nucleotides are TGTGCCAGCAGCCTGACAGGTGAAGGGGAGACCCAGTACTTC. It yields the protein CASSLTGEGETQYF.

The chain joins TRBV7-2 to TRBJ2-5; 7 positions match TRBD2. The CDR3 consists of 15 residues. The V and J ends lost 6 bases and 4 bases, in that order; junction bases with no gene match: 11. Germline CDR1 SGHTA, CDR2 FQGNSA. This CDR3 reads CASSRAGEGRETQYF. CDR3 bases: TGTGCCAGCAGTCGAGCCGGGGAGGGCCGAGAGACCCAGTACTTC.

This clonotype has only a few counts. The chain links TRBV7-2 to TRBJ2-3; D possibly matches TRBD1 or TRBD2 (6 bases each). Trimming pared 1 base from V and 4 bases from J, leaving 15 bases between. The CDR3 covers 16 residues. Per the germline V gene, CDR1 is SGHTA and CDR2 is FQGNSA. CDR3 in DNA: TGTGCCAGCAGCTTAGTCGGGGGCCATTCGGCAGATACGCAGTATTTT. Residues: CASSLVGGHSADTQYF. Complete variable domain (other parts from reference TRBV7-2 and TRBJ2-3): GAGVSQSPSNKVTEKGKDVELRCDPISGHTALYWYRQSLGQGLEFLIYFQGNSAPDKSGLPSDRFSAERTGGSVSTLTIQRTQQEDSAVYLCASSLVGGHSADTQYFGPGTRLTVL.

This chain's CDR3 is CASRQGNQPQHF. The CDR3 DNA is TGTGCCAGCAGGCAGGGAAATCAGCCCCAGCATTTT. The chain carries TRBV6-6 and TRBJ1-5, with D possibly matching TRBD1 (5 bases). Germline CDR1 MNHNY, CDR2 SVGAGI (reference sequence). The germline V and J ends were trimmed by 6 bases and 4 bases, with 7 bases remaining between them. The CDR3 totals 12 residues.

This clonotype was detected a few times. The chain is built from TRBV6-5 and TRBJ2-7; maybe TRBD1 (7 bases). The CDR3 covers 16 residues. CDR1 is MNHEY and CDR2 is SVGAGI in the germline V gene. V was cut by 0 bases and J by 2 bases, with 14 bases left in between. The CDR3 is CASSYSGGQRTYEQYF. Written as DNA, the CDR3 is TGTGCCAGCAGTTACTCGGGGGGACAGCGTACCTACGAGCAGTACTTC.